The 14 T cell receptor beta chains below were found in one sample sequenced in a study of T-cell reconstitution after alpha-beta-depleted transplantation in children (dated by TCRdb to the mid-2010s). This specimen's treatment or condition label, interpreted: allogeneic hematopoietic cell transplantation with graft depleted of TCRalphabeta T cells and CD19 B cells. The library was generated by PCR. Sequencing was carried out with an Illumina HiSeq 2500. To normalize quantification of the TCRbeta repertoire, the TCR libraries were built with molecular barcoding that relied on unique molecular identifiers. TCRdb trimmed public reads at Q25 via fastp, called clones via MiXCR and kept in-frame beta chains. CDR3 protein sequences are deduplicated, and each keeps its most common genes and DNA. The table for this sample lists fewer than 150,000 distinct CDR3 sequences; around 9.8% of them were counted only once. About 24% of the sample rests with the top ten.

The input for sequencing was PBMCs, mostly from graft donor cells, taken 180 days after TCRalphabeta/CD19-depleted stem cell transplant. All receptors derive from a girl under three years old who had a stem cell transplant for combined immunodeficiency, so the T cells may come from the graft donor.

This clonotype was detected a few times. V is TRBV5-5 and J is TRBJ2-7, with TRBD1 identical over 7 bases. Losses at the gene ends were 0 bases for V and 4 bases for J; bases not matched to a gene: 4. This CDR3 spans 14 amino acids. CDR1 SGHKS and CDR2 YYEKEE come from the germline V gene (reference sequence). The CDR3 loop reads CASSLGQGRYEQYF. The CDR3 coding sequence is TGTGCCAGCAGCTTGGGACAGGGAAGGTACGAGCAGTACTTC.

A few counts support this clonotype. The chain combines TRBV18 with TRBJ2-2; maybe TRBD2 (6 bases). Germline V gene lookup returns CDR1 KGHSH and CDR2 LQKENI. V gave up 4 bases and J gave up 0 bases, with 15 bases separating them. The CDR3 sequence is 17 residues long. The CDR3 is CASSHLATYTNTGELFF. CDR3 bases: TGTGCCAGCTCACATCTAGCGACCTACACGAACACCGGGGAGCTGTTTTTT.

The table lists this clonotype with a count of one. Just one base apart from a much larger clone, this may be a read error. CDR3 sequence (DNA): TGTGCCAGCAGTTACCGGGTACCGGCGACCGGGGAGCTGTTTTTT. Amino acids: CASSYRVPATGELFF. The rearrangement links TRBV6-5 to TRBJ2-2; D ambiguous. In germline, CDR1 is MNHEY, CDR2 SVGAGI. With 2 bases removed from V and 5 bases from J, the gap between germline ends came to 12 bases. The CDR3 extends over 15 amino acids.

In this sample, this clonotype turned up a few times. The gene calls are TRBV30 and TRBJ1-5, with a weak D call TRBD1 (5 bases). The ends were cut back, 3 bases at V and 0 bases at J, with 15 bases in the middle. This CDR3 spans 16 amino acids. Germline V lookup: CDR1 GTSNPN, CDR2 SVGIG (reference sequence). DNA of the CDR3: TGTGCCTGGAGCCCTCCCCAAGGACATAGCAATCAGCCCCAGCATTTT. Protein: CAWSPPQGHSNQPQHF.

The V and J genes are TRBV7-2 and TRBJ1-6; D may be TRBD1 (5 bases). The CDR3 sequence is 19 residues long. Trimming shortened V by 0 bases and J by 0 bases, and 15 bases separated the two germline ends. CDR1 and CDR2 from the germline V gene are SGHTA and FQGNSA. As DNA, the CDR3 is TGTGCCAGCAGCTTAGCGGGACCGGGGTTTGGCTCCTATAATTCACCCCTCCACTTT. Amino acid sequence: CASSLAGPGFGSYNSPLHF. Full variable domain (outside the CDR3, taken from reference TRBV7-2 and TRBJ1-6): GAGVSQSPSNKVTEKGKDVELRCDPISGHTALYWYRQSLGQGLEFLIYFQGNSAPDKSGLPSDRFSAERTGGSVSTLTIQRTQQEDSAVYLCASSLAGPGFGSYNSPLHFGNGTRLTVT.

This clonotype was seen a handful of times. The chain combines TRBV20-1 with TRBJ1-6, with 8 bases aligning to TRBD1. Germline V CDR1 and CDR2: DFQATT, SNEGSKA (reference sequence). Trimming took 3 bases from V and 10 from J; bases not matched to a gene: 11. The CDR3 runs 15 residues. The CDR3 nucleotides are TGCAGTGCTAGGCGAGACAGGGGAGCTTTATCACCCCTCCACTTT. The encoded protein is CSARRDRGALSPLHF.

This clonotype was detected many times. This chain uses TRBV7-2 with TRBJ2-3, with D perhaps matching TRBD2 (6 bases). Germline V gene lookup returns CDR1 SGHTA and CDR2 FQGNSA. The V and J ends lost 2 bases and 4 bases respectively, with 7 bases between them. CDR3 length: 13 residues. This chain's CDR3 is CASSLTGADTQYF. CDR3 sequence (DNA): TGTGCCAGCAGCTTAACGGGGGCAGATACGCAGTATTTT.

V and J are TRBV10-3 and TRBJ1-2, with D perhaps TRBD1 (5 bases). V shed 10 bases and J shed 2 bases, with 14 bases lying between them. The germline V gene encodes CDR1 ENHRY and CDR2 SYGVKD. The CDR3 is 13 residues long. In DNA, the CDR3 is TGTGCCAACACAGGTTATTTCAACTATGGCTACACCTTC. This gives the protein CANTGYFNYGYTF.

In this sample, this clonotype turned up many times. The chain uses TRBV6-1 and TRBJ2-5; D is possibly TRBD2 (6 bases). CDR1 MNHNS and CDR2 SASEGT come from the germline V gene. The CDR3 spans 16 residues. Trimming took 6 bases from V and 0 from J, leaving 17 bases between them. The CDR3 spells CASSPEGRQYQETQYF. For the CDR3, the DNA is TGTGCCAGCAGCCCGGAGGGACGACAGTACCAAGAGACCCAGTACTTC.

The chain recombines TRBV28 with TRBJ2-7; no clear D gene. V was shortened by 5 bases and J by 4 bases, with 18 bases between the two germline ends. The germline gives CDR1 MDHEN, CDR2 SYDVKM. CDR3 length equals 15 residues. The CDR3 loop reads CASSPFKFLLYEQYF. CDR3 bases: TGTGCCAGCAGTCCTTTTAAATTCCTCCTATACGAGCAGTACTTC. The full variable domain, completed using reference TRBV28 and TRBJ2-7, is DVKVTQSSRYLVKRTGEKVFLECVQDMDHENMFWYRQDPGLGLRLIYFSYDVKMKEKGDIPEGYSVSREKKERFSLILESASTNQTSMYLCASSPFKFLLYEQYFGPGTRLTVT.

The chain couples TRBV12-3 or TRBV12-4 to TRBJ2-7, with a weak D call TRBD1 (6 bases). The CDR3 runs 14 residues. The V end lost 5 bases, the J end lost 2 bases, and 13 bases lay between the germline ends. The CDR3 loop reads CASSPDRNTYEQYF. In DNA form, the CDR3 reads TGTGCCAGCAGTCCTGACAGGAACACCTACGAGCAGTACTTC.

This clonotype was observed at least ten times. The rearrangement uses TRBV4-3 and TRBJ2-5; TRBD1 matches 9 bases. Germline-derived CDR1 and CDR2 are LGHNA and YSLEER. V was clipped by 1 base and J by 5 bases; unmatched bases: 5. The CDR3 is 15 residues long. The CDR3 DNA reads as TGCGCCAGCAGCCAAGGGACAGGGGCTCGGGAGACCCAGTACTTC. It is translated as CASSQGTGARETQYF.

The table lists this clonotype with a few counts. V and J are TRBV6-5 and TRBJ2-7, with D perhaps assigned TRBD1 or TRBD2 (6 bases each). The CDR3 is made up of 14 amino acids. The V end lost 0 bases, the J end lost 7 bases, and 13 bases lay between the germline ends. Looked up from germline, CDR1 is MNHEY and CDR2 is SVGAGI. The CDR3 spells CASSYSHRAGEQYF. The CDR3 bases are TGTGCCAGCAGTTACTCACACAGGGCGGGGGAGCAGTACTTC.

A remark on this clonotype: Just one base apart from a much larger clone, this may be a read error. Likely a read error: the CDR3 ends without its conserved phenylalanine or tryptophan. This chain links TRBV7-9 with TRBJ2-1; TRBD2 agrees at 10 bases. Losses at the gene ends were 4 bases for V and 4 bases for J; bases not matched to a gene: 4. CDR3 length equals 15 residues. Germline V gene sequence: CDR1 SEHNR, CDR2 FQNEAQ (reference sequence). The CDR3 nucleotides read TGTGCCAGCAGCTCTCCGGGACTAGCGTACAATGAGCAGTTCTTG. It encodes CASSSPGLAYNEQFL.